This T cell receptor beta chain was recovered during a study of T cells in Graves' hyperthyroidism and ophthalmopathy. Germline V lookup: CDR1 MNHNS, CDR2 SASEGT. The germline V and J ends were trimmed by 5 bases and 5 bases, with 19 bases remaining between them. The CDR3 covers 16 residues. RNA transcripts gave rise to amplified TCR beta CDR3 regions. In the first-round RT-PCR of the TCR CDR3, the HTBI primer set was used. MiXCR, run by TCRdb on the multiplex PCR reads, gives a single entry per CDR3 protein. Of some 300,000 distinct CDR3 sequences listed, roughly 17% were seen once; the top ten hold approximately 31%. This clonotype was recorded many times.

The source of this sequence is a man aged 30 to 45 with Graves' hyperthyroidism. The J gene is TRBJ2-1, the V gene TRBV6-1; D perhaps matches TRBD2 (5 bases). Sequencing was carried out using blood. The CDR3 loop is CASSHRRAEPNNEQFF. The DNA for the CDR3 is TGTGCCAGCAGTCACAGAAGAGCGGAACCCAACAATGAGCAGTTCTTC.